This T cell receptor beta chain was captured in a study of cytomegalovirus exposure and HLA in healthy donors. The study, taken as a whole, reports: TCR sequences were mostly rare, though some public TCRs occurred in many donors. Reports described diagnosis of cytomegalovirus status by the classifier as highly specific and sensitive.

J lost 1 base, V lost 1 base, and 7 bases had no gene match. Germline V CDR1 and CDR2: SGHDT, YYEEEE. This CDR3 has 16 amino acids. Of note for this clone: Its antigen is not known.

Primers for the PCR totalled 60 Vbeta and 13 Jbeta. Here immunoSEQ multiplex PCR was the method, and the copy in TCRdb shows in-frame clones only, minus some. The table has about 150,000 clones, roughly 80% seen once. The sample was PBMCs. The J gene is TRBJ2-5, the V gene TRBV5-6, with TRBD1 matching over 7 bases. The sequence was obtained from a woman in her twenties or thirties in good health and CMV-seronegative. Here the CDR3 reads CASSLPRGPSQETQYF. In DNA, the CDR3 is TGTGCCAGCAGCTTGCCGAGGGGGCCTTCCCAAGAGACCCAGTACTTC.